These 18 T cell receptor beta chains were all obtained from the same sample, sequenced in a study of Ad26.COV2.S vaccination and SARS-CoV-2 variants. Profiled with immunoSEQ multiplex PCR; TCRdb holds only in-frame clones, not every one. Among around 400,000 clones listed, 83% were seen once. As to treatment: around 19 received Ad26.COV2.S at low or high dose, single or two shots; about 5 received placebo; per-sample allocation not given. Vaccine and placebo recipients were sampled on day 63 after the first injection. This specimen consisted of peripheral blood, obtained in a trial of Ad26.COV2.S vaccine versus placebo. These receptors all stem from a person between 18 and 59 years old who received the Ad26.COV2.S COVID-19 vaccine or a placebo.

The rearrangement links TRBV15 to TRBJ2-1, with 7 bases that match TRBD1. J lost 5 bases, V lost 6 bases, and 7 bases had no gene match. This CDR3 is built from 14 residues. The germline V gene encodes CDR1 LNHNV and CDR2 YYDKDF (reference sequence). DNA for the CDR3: TGTGCCACCAGTCTCTGGACAGGCAACAATGAGCAGTTCTTC. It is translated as CATSLWTGNNEQFF. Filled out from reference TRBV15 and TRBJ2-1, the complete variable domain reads DAMVIQNPRYQVTQFGKPVTLSCSQTLNHNVMYWYQQKSSQAPKLLFHYYDKDFNNEADTPDNFQSRRPNTSFCFLDIRSPGLGDTAMYLCATSLWTGNNEQFFGPGTRLTVL.

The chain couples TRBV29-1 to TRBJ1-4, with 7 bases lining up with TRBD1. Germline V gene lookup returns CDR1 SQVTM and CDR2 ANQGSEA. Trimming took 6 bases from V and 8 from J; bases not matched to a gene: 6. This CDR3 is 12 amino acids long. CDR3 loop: CSVGGDSEKLFF. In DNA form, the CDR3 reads TGCAGCGTGGGTGGGGACAGCGAAAAACTGTTTTTT.

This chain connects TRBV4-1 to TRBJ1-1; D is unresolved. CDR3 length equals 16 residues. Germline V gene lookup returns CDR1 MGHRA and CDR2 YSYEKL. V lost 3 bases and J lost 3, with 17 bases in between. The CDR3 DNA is TGCGCCAGCAGCCAGCATAAGTCGGGGATTTACACTGAAGCTTTCTTT. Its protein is CASSQHKSGIYTEAFF.

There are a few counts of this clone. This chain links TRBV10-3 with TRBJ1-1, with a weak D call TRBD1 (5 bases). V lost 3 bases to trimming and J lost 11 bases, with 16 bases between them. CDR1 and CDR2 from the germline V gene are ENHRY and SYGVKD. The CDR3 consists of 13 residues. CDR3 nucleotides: TGTGCCATCAGTGACCCCATTGGGGCCCTGGCTTTCTTT. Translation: CAISDPIGALAFF.

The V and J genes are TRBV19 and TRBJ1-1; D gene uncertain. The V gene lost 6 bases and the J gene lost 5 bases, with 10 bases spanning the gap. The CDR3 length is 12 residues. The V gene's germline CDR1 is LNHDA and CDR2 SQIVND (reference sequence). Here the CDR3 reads CASSFAGTEAFF. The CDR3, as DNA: TGTGCCAGTAGCTTCGCGGGAACTGAAGCTTTCTTT. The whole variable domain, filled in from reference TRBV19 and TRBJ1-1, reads DGGITQSPKYLFRKEGQNVTLSCEQNLNHDAMYWYRQDPGQGLRLIYYSQIVNDFQKGDIAEGYSVSREKKESFPLTVTSAQKNPTAFYLCASSFAGTEAFFGQGTRLTVV.

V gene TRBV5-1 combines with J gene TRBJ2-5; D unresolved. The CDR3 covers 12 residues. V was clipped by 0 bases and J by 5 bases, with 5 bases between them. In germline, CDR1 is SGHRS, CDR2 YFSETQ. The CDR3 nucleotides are TGCGCCAGCAGCTTGGAGACGGAGACCCAGTACTTC. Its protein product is CASSLETETQYF. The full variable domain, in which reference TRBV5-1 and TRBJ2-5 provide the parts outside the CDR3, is KAGVTQTPRYLIKTRGQQVTLSCSPISGHRSVSWYQQTPGQGLQFLFEYFSETQRNKGNFPGRFSGRQFSNSRSEMNVSTLELGDSALYLCASSLETETQYFGPGTRLLVL.

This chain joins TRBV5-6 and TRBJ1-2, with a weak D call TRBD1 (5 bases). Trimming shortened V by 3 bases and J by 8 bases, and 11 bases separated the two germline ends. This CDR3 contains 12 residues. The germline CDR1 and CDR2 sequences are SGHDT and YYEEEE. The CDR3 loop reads CASSSGFGGYTF. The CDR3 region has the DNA TGTGCCAGCAGCTCAGGGTTTGGAGGCTACACCTTC.

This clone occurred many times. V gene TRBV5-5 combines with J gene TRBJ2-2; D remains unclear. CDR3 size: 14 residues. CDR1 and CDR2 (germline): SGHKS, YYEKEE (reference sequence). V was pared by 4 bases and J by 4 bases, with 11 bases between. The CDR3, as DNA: TGTGCCAGCAGCCTGAGGACGGGCACCGGGGAGCTGTTTTTT. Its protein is CASSLRTGTGELFF.

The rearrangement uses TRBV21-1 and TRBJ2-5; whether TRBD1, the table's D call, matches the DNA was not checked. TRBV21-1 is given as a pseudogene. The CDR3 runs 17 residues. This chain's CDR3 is CASSSNWGNRAQETQYF. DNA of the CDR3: TGTGCCAGCAGCTCAAATTGGGGTAACAGGGCGCAAGAGACCCAGTACTTC.

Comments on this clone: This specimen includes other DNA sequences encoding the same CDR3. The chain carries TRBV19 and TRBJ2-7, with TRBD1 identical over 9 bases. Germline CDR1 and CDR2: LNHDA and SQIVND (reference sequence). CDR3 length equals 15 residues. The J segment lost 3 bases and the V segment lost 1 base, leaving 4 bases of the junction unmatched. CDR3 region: CASSIGGTGLYEQYF. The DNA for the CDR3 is TGTGCCAGTAGTATAGGTGGGACAGGGCTCTACGAGCAGTACTTC.

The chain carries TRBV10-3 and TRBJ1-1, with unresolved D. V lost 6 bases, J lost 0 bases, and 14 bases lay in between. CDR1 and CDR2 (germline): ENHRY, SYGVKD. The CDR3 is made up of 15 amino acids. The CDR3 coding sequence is TGTGCCATCAGCGGAGGGTCGGGTATGAACACTGAAGCTTTCTTT. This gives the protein CAISGGSGMNTEAFF.

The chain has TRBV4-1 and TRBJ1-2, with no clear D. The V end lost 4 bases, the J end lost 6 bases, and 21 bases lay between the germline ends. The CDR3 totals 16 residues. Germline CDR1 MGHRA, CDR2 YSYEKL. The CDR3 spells CASSPSSWRDRHGYTF. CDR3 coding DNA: TGCGCCAGCAGCCCGTCCTCGTGGAGGGATCGGCATGGCTACACCTTC.

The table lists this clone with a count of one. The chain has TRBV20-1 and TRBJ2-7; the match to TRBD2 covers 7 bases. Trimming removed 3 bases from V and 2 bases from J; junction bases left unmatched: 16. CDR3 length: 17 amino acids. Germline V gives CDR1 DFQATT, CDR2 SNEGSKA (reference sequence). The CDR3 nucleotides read TGCAGTGCTAGTCCCGAGACATTCCCTAGCGGAGCCTACGAGCAGTACTTC. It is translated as CSASPETFPSGAYEQYF.

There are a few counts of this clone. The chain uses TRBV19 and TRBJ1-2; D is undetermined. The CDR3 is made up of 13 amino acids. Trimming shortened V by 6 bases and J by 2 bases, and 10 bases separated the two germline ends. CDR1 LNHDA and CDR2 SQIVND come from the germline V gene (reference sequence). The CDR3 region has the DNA TGTGCCAGTAGAGGATCCTTGAACTATGGCTACACCTTC. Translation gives CASRGSLNYGYTF.

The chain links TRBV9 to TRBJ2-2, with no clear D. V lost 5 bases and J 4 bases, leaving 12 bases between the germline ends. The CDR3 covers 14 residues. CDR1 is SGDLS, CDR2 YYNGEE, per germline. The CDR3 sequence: CASRRLGGTGELFF. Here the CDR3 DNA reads TGTGCCAGCAGGCGTCTCGGCGGCACCGGGGAGCTGTTTTTT.

CDR3 residues: CASNTRVGGVDYNEQFF. For the CDR3, the DNA is TGTGCCAGCAACACCCGAGTAGGGGGAGTGGACTACAATGAGCAGTTCTTC. The chain employs TRBV11-3 and TRBJ2-1; TRBD1 is a possible D gene (6 bases). The CDR3 spans 17 residues. The germline gives CDR1 SGHNT, CDR2 YENEEA. Trimming took off 7 bases at V and 3 bases at J, with 22 bases between the two ends.

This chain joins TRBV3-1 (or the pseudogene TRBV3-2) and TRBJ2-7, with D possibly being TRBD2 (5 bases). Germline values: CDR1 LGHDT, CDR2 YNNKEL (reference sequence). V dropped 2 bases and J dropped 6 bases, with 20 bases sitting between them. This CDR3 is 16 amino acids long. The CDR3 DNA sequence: TGTGCCAGCAGCCAAAGAGGTCCCAAGGGAGCGAGCGAGCAGTACTTC. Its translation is CASSQRGPKGASEQYF.

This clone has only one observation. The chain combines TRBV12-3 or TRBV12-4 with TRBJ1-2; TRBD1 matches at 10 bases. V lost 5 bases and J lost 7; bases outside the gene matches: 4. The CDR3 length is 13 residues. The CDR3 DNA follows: TGTGCCAGCAGTAGACAGGGGGCGTCTGGCTACACCTTC. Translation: CASSRQGASGYTF.